In this sample, the clone carrying this TCR beta chain turned up many times. Its target is not known. The entry originates in a study of identical twins. Findings and limits, study-wide: High-abundance cord blood beta clonotypes had fewer insertions; memory repertoires showed none.

This CDR3 spans 14 amino acids. Trimming pared 4 bases from V and 4 bases from J, leaving 14 bases between. Germline loops: CDR1 SGHRS, CDR2 YFSETQ. Template switching introduced a universal primer site, and the cDNA bore unique molecular identifiers. TCRdb passed the 5' RACE reads through MiXCR, listing each CDR3 protein once. The profile shows hundreds of thousands of distinct CDR3 sequences, around 6% of them singletons. Only healthy Caucasians were included as donors. The chain couples TRBV5-1 to TRBJ1-2; the D gene is possibly TRBD1 (6 bases). The source material was naive T cells sorted from blood. The receptor was isolated from a man aged 18 to 35 in good health. In DNA, the CDR3 is TGCGCCAGCAGCCTAACAGACAGGAGCTATGGCTACACCTTC. Translating gives CASSLTDRSYGYTF.